The present entry profiles one T cell receptor beta chain with its context. This sample is part of a study of blood T cell repertoires in COVID-19. Data came from immunoSEQ multiplex PCR; TCRdb stores just in-frame clones and leaves some out. The sample holds about 240,000 clones, approximately 85% seen once. This CDR3 has 15 residues. Germline V gives CDR1 MNHEY, CDR2 SVGAGI. Trimming removed 6 bases at V and 6 bases at J, with 17 bases between. The source of this sequence is a man aged 50 or older with COVID-19, enrolled during active disease. The chain links TRBV6-5 to TRBJ2-2; tentatively, D is TRBD1 (5 bases). Sequences were obtained from peripheral blood. CDR3 sequence reads: CASSPVGLEPGELFF. The DNA for the CDR3 is TGTGCCAGCAGCCCCGTGGGGCTAGAGCCCGGGGAGCTGTTTTTT.